In this sample, the clone carrying this T cell receptor (beta chain) turned up many times. Its target is not known. The sample comes from a study of T-cell reconstitution after alpha-beta-depleted transplantation in children. Whole-study findings and limits: It was reported that alpha-beta T cells came from several hundred expanded graft clones (about two months after transplant). Surviving recipient cells, namely T cells and thymic progenitors, were the source of high day-60 TCRbeta diversity in some patients. At one year after transplant, newly produced T cells mostly accounted for T-cell counts and diversity.

Construction of the TCRbeta library involved unique molecular identifiers. MiXCR, applied by TCRdb to the PCR reads, yields one record per CDR3 protein. The sample includes roughly 180,000 distinct CDR3 sequences, more than 9.5% seen only once; the top ten take 13%. The CDR3 length is 15 residues. Trimming stripped 1 base from V and 2 bases from J, with 12 bases between. CDR1 and CDR2 (germline): MDHEN, SYDVKM. The sequenced sample was PBMCs, obtained before TCRalphabeta/CD19-depleted stem cell transplant. The chain links TRBV28 to TRBJ2-7; tentatively, D is TRBD2 (6 bases). The receptor's source is a boy between 2 and 10 years old with acute myeloid leukemia, due to receive a stem cell transplant. CDR3 region: CASSLSAGRTYEQYF. DNA of the CDR3: TGTGCCAGCAGTTTATCGGCGGGACGAACCTACGAGCAGTACTTC.